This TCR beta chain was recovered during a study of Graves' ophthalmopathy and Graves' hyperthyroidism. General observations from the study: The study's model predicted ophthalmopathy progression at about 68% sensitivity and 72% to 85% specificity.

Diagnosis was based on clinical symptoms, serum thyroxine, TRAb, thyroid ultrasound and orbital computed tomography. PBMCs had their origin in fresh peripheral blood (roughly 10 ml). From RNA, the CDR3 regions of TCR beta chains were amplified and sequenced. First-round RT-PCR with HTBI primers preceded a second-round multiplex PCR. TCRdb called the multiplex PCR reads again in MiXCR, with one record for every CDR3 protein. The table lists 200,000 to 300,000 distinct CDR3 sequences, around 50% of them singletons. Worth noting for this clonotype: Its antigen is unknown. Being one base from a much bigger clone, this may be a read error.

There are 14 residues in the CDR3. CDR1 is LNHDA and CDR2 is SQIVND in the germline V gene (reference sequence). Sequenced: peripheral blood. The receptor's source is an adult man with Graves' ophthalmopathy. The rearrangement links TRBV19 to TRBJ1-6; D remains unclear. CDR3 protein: CASSIDASNSPFHF. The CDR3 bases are TGTGCCAGTAGTATAGATGCTTCTAATTCACCCTTCCACTTT.